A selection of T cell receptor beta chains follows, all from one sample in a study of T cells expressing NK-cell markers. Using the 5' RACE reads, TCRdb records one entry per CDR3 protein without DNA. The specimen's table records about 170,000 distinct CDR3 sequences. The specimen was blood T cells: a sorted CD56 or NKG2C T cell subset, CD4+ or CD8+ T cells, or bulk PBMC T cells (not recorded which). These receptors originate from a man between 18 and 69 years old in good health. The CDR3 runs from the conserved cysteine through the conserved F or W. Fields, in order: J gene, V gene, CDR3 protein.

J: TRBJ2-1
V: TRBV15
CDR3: CATSPGTSGYNEQFF

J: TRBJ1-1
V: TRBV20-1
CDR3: CSARDGNTEAFF

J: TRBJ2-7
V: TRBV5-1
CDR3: CASSQGHGMEARSYEQYF

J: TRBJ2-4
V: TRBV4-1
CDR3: CASSFPSGGTLAKNIQYF

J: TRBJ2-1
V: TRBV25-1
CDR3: CASSWGFEQFF

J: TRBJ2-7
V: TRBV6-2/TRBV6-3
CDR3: CASSYLWGTDEQYF

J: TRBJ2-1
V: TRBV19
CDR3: CASNLLAGGDNEQFF

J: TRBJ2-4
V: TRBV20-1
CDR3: CSARSCRFWGPVAKNIQYF

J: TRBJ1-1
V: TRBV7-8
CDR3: CASSAGTMNTEAFF

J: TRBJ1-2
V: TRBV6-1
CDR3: CASSEFLTDNYGYTF

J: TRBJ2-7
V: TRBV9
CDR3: CASSRGVGNSPYEQYF

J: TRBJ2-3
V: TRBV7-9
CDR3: CASSLAGGAEILHTQYF

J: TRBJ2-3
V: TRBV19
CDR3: CASTPTGYLTDTQYF

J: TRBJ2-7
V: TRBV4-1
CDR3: CASSQLAAADTYEQYF

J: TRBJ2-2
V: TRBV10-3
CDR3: CAISDVPGGPSTGELFF

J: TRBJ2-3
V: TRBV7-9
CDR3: CASSTLAGAKSDTQYF

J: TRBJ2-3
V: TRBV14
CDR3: CASSQDYRSADTQYF

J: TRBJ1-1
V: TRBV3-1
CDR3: CASNSPGRTEAFF

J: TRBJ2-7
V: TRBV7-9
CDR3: CASARDRSSYEQYF

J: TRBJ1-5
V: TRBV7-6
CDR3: CASSLGTGVPPNRPQHF

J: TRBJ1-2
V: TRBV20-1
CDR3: CSASGEETSYGYTF

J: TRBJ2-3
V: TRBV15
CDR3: CATSRDSGVDTQYF

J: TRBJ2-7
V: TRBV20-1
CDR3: CSARGPTGPGEQYF

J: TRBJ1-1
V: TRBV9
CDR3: CASSHSRDRGTEAFF

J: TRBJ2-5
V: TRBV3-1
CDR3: CASSHRETQYF

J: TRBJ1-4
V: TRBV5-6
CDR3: CASSLKATNEKLFF

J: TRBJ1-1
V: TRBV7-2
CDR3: CASSSAPTEAFF

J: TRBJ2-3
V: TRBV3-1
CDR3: CANRADRPTDTQYF

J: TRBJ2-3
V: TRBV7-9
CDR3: CASSAPSVAALQDTQYF

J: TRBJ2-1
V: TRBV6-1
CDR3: CASMVGDYSDNEQFF

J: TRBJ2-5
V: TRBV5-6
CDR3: CASRGLAGGLQETQYF